This TCR beta chain was recorded in a study of blood T cell repertoires in COVID-19. Germline lookup yields CDR1 MGHRA and CDR2 YSYEKL. Trimming took off 0 bases at V and 4 bases at J, with 13 bases between the two ends. This CDR3 spans 16 amino acids. Clones were read by immunoSEQ multiplex PCR, and TCRdb kept only the in-frame ones, dropping some. This table holds fewer than 100,000 clones, roughly 80% found once. The chain has TRBV4-1 and TRBJ2-1; possible D gene TRBD2, 6 bases. Sequencing used peripheral blood. The source of this sequence is a woman in her seventies with acute or convalescent COVID-19. Here the CDR3 reads CASSQDQTGAYNEQFF. CDR3 in DNA: TGCGCCAGCAGCCAAGATCAAACGGGAGCATACAATGAGCAGTTCTTC.